The 25 T cell receptor beta chains below all came from one sample that was sequenced in a study of T-cell memory formation after mild COVID-19. TCRdb itself ran the 5' RACE reads through MiXCR, one entry per CDR3 protein. The sample gives approximately 300,000 distinct CDR3 sequences, 8% to 10% of which show up once; 20% to 25% is in the top ten. The sample was PBMCs or a T cell subset sorted from them (not recorded which). The receptors shown here come from a man between 18 and 35 years old who had mild COVID-19 (a few samples of this study predate the infection). Cell type and time point are not known.

This chain uses TRBV10-1 with TRBJ2-4, with D perhaps being TRBD1 or TRBD2 (5 bases each). Per germline, CDR1 WNHNN and CDR2 SYGVQD (reference sequence). CDR3 length equals 14 residues. V lost 10 bases, J lost 8 bases, and 21 bases lay in between. Here the CDR3 reads CATSSGGPRDIQYF. The CDR3 DNA reads TGCGCCACTTCAAGTGGGGGTCCCAGGGACATTCAGTACTTC.

This clonotype has more than one count but fewer than ten. The rearrangement links TRBV10-3 to TRBJ1-1; perhaps TRBD1 as D (6 bases). Germline V gives CDR1 ENHRY, CDR2 SYGVKD. There are 14 residues in the CDR3. V lost 7 bases, J lost 4 bases, and 16 bases lay in between. The CDR3 DNA follows: TGTGCCATCAATGGAGCTCAGGGGACCACTGAAGCTTTCTTT. Encoded protein: CAINGAQGTTEAFF.

This clonotype has more than one count but fewer than ten. The chain carries TRBV6-5 and TRBJ1-6; D is uncertain. Germline V gene sequence: CDR1 MNHEY, CDR2 SVGAGI. The V end was cut by 6 bases, the J end by 11 bases, with 17 bases between. This CDR3 is 14 amino acids long. The CDR3 bases are TGTGCCAGCAGCCTCTTGGATTCGACCGCACCCCTCCACTTT. This translates into CASSLLDSTAPLHF.

Only a few counts were recorded for this clonotype. V usage is TRBV9 and J usage is TRBJ2-1; TRBD1 matches 8 bases. The V gene's germline CDR1 is SGDLS and CDR2 YYNGEE. CDR3 length equals 17 residues. V was pared by 4 bases and J by 4 bases, with 13 bases of the junction left unmatched. The CDR3 loop is CASSKRTGRVLYNEQFF. CDR3 bases: TGTGCCAGCAGCAAACGGACAGGGCGAGTACTTTACAATGAGCAGTTCTTC.

In its sample, this clonotype was seen a few times. The chain has TRBV7-2 and TRBJ1-2, with 7 bases identical to TRBD1. The CDR3 contains 14 residues. J gave up 4 bases and V 0 bases, and 2 bases lay outside the gene matches. Germline CDR1 and CDR2: SGHTA and FQGNSA. The CDR3 DNA sequence: TGTGCCAGCAGCTTAGCGGGGACAGCCTATGGCTACACCTTC. Its protein product is CASSLAGTAYGYTF. Combining the CDR3 with reference TRBV7-2 and TRBJ1-2 gives the whole variable domain GAGVSQSPSNKVTEKGKDVELRCDPISGHTALYWYRQSLGQGLEFLIYFQGNSAPDKSGLPSDRFSAERTGGSVSTLTIQRTQQEDSAVYLCASSLAGTAYGYTFGSGTRLTVV.

The chain couples TRBV20-1 to TRBJ2-1, with D perhaps matching TRBD1 or TRBD2 (5 bases each). This CDR3 has 15 residues. V lost 6 bases, J lost 6 bases, and 21 bases lay in between. Looked up from germline, CDR1 is DFQATT and CDR2 is SNEGSKA (reference sequence). CDR3 sequence: CSAPTPPRGPNEQFF. The CDR3 DNA reads TGCAGTGCCCCAACCCCTCCTCGGGGCCCCAATGAGCAGTTCTTC.

The table lists this clonotype with a few counts. J is TRBJ2-1 and V is TRBV7-2; 10 nucleotides agree with TRBD2. J gave up 6 bases and V 3 bases, and 17 bases lay outside the gene matches. The CDR3 spans 19 residues. The germline V gene encodes CDR1 SGHTA and CDR2 FQGNSA. The CDR3 sequence is CASSLAILAGAPGSNEQFF. CDR3 nucleotides: TGTGCCAGCAGCTTGGCTATTCTAGCGGGGGCTCCGGGGTCCAATGAGCAGTTCTTC. Full variable domain (outside the CDR3, taken from reference TRBV7-2 and TRBJ2-1): GAGVSQSPSNKVTEKGKDVELRCDPISGHTALYWYRQSLGQGLEFLIYFQGNSAPDKSGLPSDRFSAERTGGSVSTLTIQRTQQEDSAVYLCASSLAILAGAPGSNEQFFGPGTRLTVL.

This clonotype came up many times. The CDR3, as DNA: TGCGCCAGCAGCAATAGCTGGGCCGAAAACATTCAGTACTTC. This codes for CASSNSWAENIQYF. This chain connects TRBV5-1 to TRBJ2-4; unclear D gene. V gave up 4 bases and J gave up 5 bases, with 13 bases separating them. The CDR3 covers 14 residues. Germline V lookup: CDR1 SGHRS, CDR2 YFSETQ.

This sequence joins TRBV9 and TRBJ1-1; tentative D call: TRBD1 (5 bases). The ends were cut back, 1 base at V and 3 bases at J, with 7 bases in the middle. From germline, CDR1 is SGDLS and CDR2 YYNGEE. The CDR3 has 13 residues. CDR3 region: CASSVRGYTEAFF. CDR3 bases: TGTGCCAGCAGCGTACGGGGGTACACTGAAGCTTTCTTT.

The rearrangement uses TRBV4-3 and TRBJ1-6; D unresolved. Looked up from germline, CDR1 is LGHNA and CDR2 is YSLEER. The V end lost 2 bases, the J end lost 10 bases, and 9 bases lay between the germline ends. This CDR3 contains 13 residues. CDR3 sequence reads: CASSQWLGSPLHF. CDR3 DNA: TGCGCCAGCAGCCAATGGTTAGGCTCACCCCTCCACTTT.

In its sample, this clonotype was seen a few times. This chain joins TRBV7-9 and TRBJ1-3; D gene unclear. Trimming cost V 5 bases and J 2 bases, with 7 bases left between them. Germline CDR1 reads SEHNR; CDR2 reads FQNEAQ (reference sequence). The CDR3 has 13 amino acids. The CDR3 DNA reads TGTGCCAGCAGCCTGAATACTGGAAACACCATATATTTT. It translates to CASSLNTGNTIYF.

The rearrangement links TRBV3-1 to TRBJ2-3; maybe TRBD1 (6 bases). The CDR3 runs to 15 residues. The V end lost 1 base, the J end lost 0 bases, and 8 bases lay between the germline ends. The germline V gene encodes CDR1 LGHDT and CDR2 YNNKEL (reference sequence). CDR3 sequence reads: CASSQGQASTDTQYF. CDR3 bases: TGTGCCAGCAGCCAAGGACAGGCTAGCACAGATACGCAGTATTTT.

Ten or more counts support this clonotype. The chain has TRBV5-5 and TRBJ2-6; D is undetermined. Germline CDR1 reads SGHKS; CDR2 reads YYEKEE (reference sequence). This CDR3 contains 15 residues. Trimming shortened V by 1 base and J by 4 bases, and 9 bases separated the two germline ends. CDR3: CASSLLGAGANVLTF. The CDR3 nucleotides are TGTGCCAGCAGCTTGTTAGGCGCAGGGGCCAACGTCCTGACTTTC.

V usage is TRBV4-3 and J usage is TRBJ1-1; no clear D gene. Trimming removed 1 base at V and 6 bases at J, with 12 bases between. The CDR3 consists of 14 residues. Germline V gene data show CDR1 as LGHNA and CDR2 as YSLEER. The CDR3 here is CASSQARSGAEAFF. CDR3 DNA: TGCGCCAGCAGCCAAGCAAGGAGCGGCGCTGAAGCTTTCTTT.

The chain couples TRBV3-1 to TRBJ2-7; 10 bases agree with TRBD1. This CDR3 is 15 amino acids long. The trim removed 3 bases at V and 3 bases at J, leaving 5 bases unmatched. CDR1 is LGHDT and CDR2 is YNNKEL in the germline V gene (reference sequence). CDR3 in DNA: TGTGCCAGCAGCCACTGGGACAGGGGAGGCTACGAGCAGTACTTC. It translates to CASSHWDRGGYEQYF.

This clonotype was observed a few times. This chain uses TRBV6-1 with TRBJ2-1; the match to TRBD2 covers 11 bases. CDR3 length: 17 amino acids. Germline values: CDR1 MNHNS, CDR2 SASEGT. V gave up 2 bases and J gave up 6 bases; unmatched junction bases: 9. The DNA for the CDR3 is TGTGCCAGCAGTGAACACCTCCTAGCGGGAGGTTCCAATGAGCAGTTCTTC. Its protein is CASSEHLLAGGSNEQFF.

This clonotype showed up just a few times. The gene calls are TRBV7-3 and TRBJ2-3; tentatively, D is TRBD2 (6 bases). The CDR3 totals 15 residues. Germline-derived CDR1 and CDR2 are SGHTA and FQGTGA. V lost 5 bases and J lost 4, with 16 bases in between. The CDR3 reads CASSPPGVGPDTQYF. CDR3 nucleotide sequence: TGTGCCAGCAGCCCGCCGGGGGTGGGCCCAGATACGCAGTATTTT.

The chain has TRBV10-3 and TRBJ1-5; unclear D gene. Trimming cost V 6 bases and J 4 bases, with 7 bases left between them. This CDR3 spans 12 amino acids. Germline V lookup: CDR1 ENHRY, CDR2 SYGVKD. The CDR3: CAISPTNQPQHF. The DNA of the CDR3 is TGTGCCATCAGCCCAACAAATCAGCCCCAGCATTTT.

The gene calls are TRBV5-4 and TRBJ2-1; D call uncertain. The V and J ends lost 1 base and 2 bases respectively, with 7 bases between them. Germline V gene data show CDR1 as SGHNT and CDR2 as YYREEE (reference sequence). The CDR3 has 14 amino acids. The DNA for the CDR3 is TGTGCCAGCAGCTTGTTCAGAGCCTACAATGAGCAGTTCTTC. This translates into CASSLFRAYNEQFF.

This clonotype was detected ten times or more. The chain couples TRBV19 to TRBJ2-6; 10 positions agree with TRBD1. Germline lookup yields CDR1 LNHDA and CDR2 SQIVND (reference sequence). CDR3 size: 16 residues. V was clipped by 5 bases and J by 3 bases; unmatched bases: 4. The CDR3 sequence: CASSRQGAIGANVLTF. CDR3 DNA: TGTGCCAGTAGTCGACAGGGGGCGATTGGGGCCAACGTCCTGACTTTC.

In its sample, this clonotype was seen many times. The gene calls are TRBV10-3 and TRBJ2-3; D perhaps matches TRBD1 (6 bases). CDR3 size: 13 residues. Trimming shortened V by 4 bases and J by 2 bases, and 7 bases separated the two germline ends. Looked up from germline, CDR1 is ENHRY and CDR2 is SYGVKD. The DNA of the CDR3 is TGTGCCATCAGTGGACAGGACACAGATACGCAGTATTTT. This encodes CAISGQDTDTQYF.

This clonotype was counted a few times. CDR3 sequence (DNA): TGTGCCAGCAGCCAGAGGACAGGAGGAGATGAGCAGTTCTTC. Translated: CASSQRTGGDEQFF. The chain employs TRBV4-2 and TRBJ2-1, with 7 positions matching TRBD1. The germline V gene encodes CDR1 LGHNA and CDR2 YNFKEQ. The CDR3 totals 14 residues. V lost 3 bases, J lost 8 bases, and 7 bases stayed unmatched.

This clonotype showed up just a few times. The chain is built from TRBV10-3 and TRBJ1-2; unclear D gene. The ends were cut back, 6 bases at V and 1 base at J, with 9 bases in the middle. Germline CDR1 and CDR2: ENHRY and SYGVKD. This CDR3 is built from 13 residues. The CDR3 DNA reads as TGTGCCATCAGGGGGAGCGATAACTATGGCTACACCTTC. Protein product: CAIRGSDNYGYTF.

This clonotype was detected a few times. The chain joins TRBV6-6 to TRBJ1-1; D perhaps matches TRBD1 (5 bases). Germline CDR1 MNHNY, CDR2 SVGAGI (reference sequence). With 5 bases removed from V and 6 bases from J, the gap between germline ends came to 22 bases. There are 16 residues in the CDR3. The CDR3 is CASSRETAKNGAEAFF. For the CDR3, the DNA is TGTGCCAGCAGTCGGGAGACAGCGAAGAATGGGGCTGAAGCTTTCTTT.

This clonotype was picked up a small number of times. The J gene is TRBJ1-2, the V gene TRBV24-1, with a weak D call TRBD1 (5 bases). From germline, CDR1 is KGHDR and CDR2 SFDVKD. The V end lost 3 bases, the J end lost 3 bases, and 7 bases lay between the germline ends. The length of the CDR3 is 13 residues. CDR3 sequence reads: CATSDGTYYGYTF. The CDR3 DNA sequence: TGTGCCACCAGTGATGGGACCTACTATGGCTACACCTTC.